A selection of T cell receptor beta chains follows, all from one sample in a study of blood T cell repertoires in COVID-19. Profiling relied on immunoSEQ multiplex PCR, and the TCRdb table lists in-frame clones only, not all of them. Here the sample spans more than 95,000 clones, approximately 74% being singletons. Sequencing was performed on peripheral blood. These receptors were obtained from a man between 60 and 75 years old with acute or convalescent COVID-19. Both conserved end residues are part of each CDR3. Size tells how often a clone was seen (once, few, many) or the class of an expanded clone, and some rows leave it out.

TRBV21-1	TRBJ1-2	.	CASSKAEGGYGYTF
TRBV30	TRBJ1-1	.	CAWGTRAGGAYTEAFF
TRBV12-3/TRBV12-4	TRBJ1-5	.	CASSDYINQPQHF
TRBV11-2	TRBJ2-3	once	CASSSAGSTDTQYF
TRBV6-5	TRBJ1-1	once	CASSSDRADVRTEAFF
TRBV20-1	TRBJ2-7	.	CSARTGFEQYF
TRBV27	TRBJ2-7	.	CASGFRGDEQYF
TRBV2	TRBJ1-2	.	CASSPRTLTDYGYTF
TRBV6-1	TRBJ1-1	.	CASSEPLIDTEAFF
TRBV29-1	TRBJ1-1	.	CSVLIGATGTEAFF
TRBV7-9	TRBJ2-7	.	CASSVMTGGTEQYF
TRBV6-1	TRBJ1-6	few	CASSDSRGGRTTNSPLHF
TRBV13	TRBJ1-5	.	CASSLGIMDRSDQPQHF
TRBV3-1/TRBV3-2	TRBJ1-2	.	CASSQEAGYGYTF
TRBV10-3	TRBJ2-1	.	CAISGARRVGEQFF
TRBV19	TRBJ1-4	.	CASSLRTGGNEKLFF
TRBV5-1	TRBJ2-1	few	CASSSRTGTYNEQFF
TRBV5-1	TRBJ1-1	.	CASSNRRENTEAFF
TRBV4-1	TRBJ1-3	.	CASSQDWQPRSGNTIYF
TRBV25-1	TRBJ1-1	.	CASIRQGSNTEAFF
TRBV30	TRBJ2-3	.	CAWSSGRTTDTQYF
TRBV28	TRBJ1-1	few	CASQNRDEAFF
TRBV4-1	TRBJ2-7	.	CASSQSPGFGEQYF
TRBV27	TRBJ2-1	.	CASSFRAGGPNEQFF
TRBV30	TRBJ1-2	.	CACPPKQGASYGYTF
TRBV5-1	TRBJ1-1	.	CASRTQAGVVGNTEAFF
TRBV2	TRBJ1-6	.	CASNGDSPLHF
TRBV30	TRBJ2-7	.	CAWTMSGLAGGLLVREQYF
TRBV9	TRBJ2-6	.	CASSRSGSGANVLTF
TRBV5-6	TRBJ2-7	.	CASSSPRGGSYEQYF
TRBV1	TRBJ2-1	.	CTSSQDVEGTSLLTADEQFF
TRBV20-1	TRBJ1-4	.	CSASLPTNEKLFF
TRBV3-1/TRBV3-2	TRBJ2-1	once	CASSRSSGSSYNEQFF
TRBV9	TRBJ1-5	.	CASSGGTGFFPQHF
TRBV18	TRBJ2-4	.	CASSPSGGKNIQYF
TRBV5-1	TRBJ1-2	few	CASSLPGSTNYGYTF
TRBV5-1	TRBJ1-1	.	CASSLDLGEAFF
TRBV7-8	TRBJ2-1	few	CASSLKRENGYNEQFF
TRBV5-6	TRBJ2-1	.	CASSWTSGAIYNEQFF
TRBV5-1	TRBJ2-3	.	CASSEGQIADTQYF
TRBV29-1	TRBJ1-2	once	CSVRDREGYTF
TRBV6-1	TRBJ1-6	.	CASSEALGSYNSPLHF
TRBV5-1	TRBJ1-6	.	CASSFSDRSYNSPLHF
TRBV10-3	TRBJ2-4	few	CAISESTGGNIQYF
TRBV7-9	TRBJ1-2	.	CASSVGGQGVVNYGYTF
TRBV9	TRBJ1-1	few	CASSGGQGMRNTEAFF
TRBV19	TRBJ1-6	.	CASGDRANSPLHF
TRBV5-1	TRBJ2-1	.	CASSLALAGPNEQFF
TRBV10-2	TRBJ1-2	.	CASSEGGRGPYGYTF
TRBV4-2	TRBJ1-2	.	CASSHATVNRTRSDYGYTF
TRBV10-2	TRBJ1-4	.	CASRDGTGNEKLFF